Below, 3 T cell receptor beta chains from the same sample are listed, as sequenced in a study of T cells in Graves' hyperthyroidism and ophthalmopathy. From RNA transcripts, TCR beta CDR3 regions were amplified. Primed by the HTBI set, a first-round RT-PCR was run on the TCR CDR3. TCRdb analysed the multiplex PCR reads with MiXCR anew, one entry per CDR3 protein. This sample has under 450,000 distinct CDR3 sequences; around 14% occur once, and the top ten carry around an eighth. Sequenced input: blood. The receptors stem from a woman aged 18-30 years with Graves' hyperthyroidism.

The chain combines TRBV20-1 with TRBJ2-7; 7 positions match TRBD2. The CDR3 has 13 amino acids. Germline V CDR1 and CDR2: DFQATT, SNEGSKA (reference sequence). V was clipped by 4 bases and J by 3 bases; unmatched bases: 6. The CDR3 DNA is TGCAGTGCTACCCGGGACTACAACTACGAGCAGTACTTC. Amino acid sequence: CSATRDYNYEQYF.

This clonotype was seen at least ten times. CDR3 sequence: CASSWETEAFF. The CDR3 coding sequence is TGTGCCAGCAGTTGGGAAACTGAAGCTTTCTTT. The chain combines TRBV12-3 or TRBV12-4 with TRBJ1-1; D is undetermined. The CDR3 runs to 11 residues. V lost 4 bases, J lost 5 bases, and 5 bases lay in between.

This clonotype was counted a few times. This chain connects TRBV7-2 to TRBJ2-1; TRBD2 matches at 15 bases. The CDR3 has 16 residues. CDR1 is SGHTA, CDR2 FQGNSA, per germline. The V gene end was trimmed by 5 bases and the J gene end by 10 bases; junction bases not matched to a gene: 9. The CDR3 sequence: CASSPRTSGGAGEQFF. CDR3 nucleotides: TGTGCCAGCAGCCCGCGGACTAGCGGGGGGGCGGGGGAGCAGTTCTTC.